Each of the 9 T cell receptor beta chains below was sequenced from the same sample in a study of blood T cell repertoires in COVID-19. The repertoire was sequenced with immunoSEQ multiplex PCR; TCRdb's copy has only in-frame clones and lacks some. The sample gives about 130,000 clones, just under 85% of which show up once; approximately 9.1% is in the top ten. The sample consisted of PBMCs or T cells enriched from blood (not recorded which). The receptor source for this set is a man aged 50-59 years who had recovered from COVID-19.

This clone was observed once. The chain is built from TRBV6-1 and TRBJ1-2; D call uncertain. V was trimmed by 2 bases and J by 8 bases, leaving 12 bases between them. Germline values: CDR1 MNHNS, CDR2 SASEGT. The CDR3 extends over 13 amino acids. The CDR3 region is CASSEIRLDGYTF. CDR3 nucleotide sequence: TGTGCCAGCAGTGAAATTAGACTCGACGGCTACACCTTC.

The rearrangement uses TRBV7-6 and TRBJ1-6, with TRBD1 matching over 8 bases. The CDR3 runs to 17 residues. Trimming cost V 4 bases and J 8 bases; bases outside gene matches: 13. Germline lookup yields CDR1 SGHVS and CDR2 FNYEAQ. The CDR3 DNA sequence: TGTGCCAGCAGCTCCCGGGACAGGAGGTCCGTTGATTCACCCCTCCACTTT. Translation: CASSSRDRRSVDSPLHF.

The chain has TRBV4-1 and TRBJ2-5; no clear D. The CDR3 length is 15 residues. CDR1 is MGHRA and CDR2 is YSYEKL in the germline V gene. Trimming removed 2 bases from V and 0 bases from J, with 10 bases in between. The CDR3 reads CASSQRYSNQETQYF. The CDR3 DNA sequence: TGCGCCAGCAGCCAAAGATACTCCAACCAAGAGACCCAGTACTTC.

V usage is TRBV27 and J usage is TRBJ2-2; 10 positions match TRBD1. Germline loops: CDR1 MNHEY, CDR2 SMNVEV (reference sequence). Unmatched junction bases numbered 5, after V lost 2 bases and J lost 5 bases. The CDR3 extends over 16 amino acids. CDR3 in amino acids: CASSLSRTGGTGELFF. CDR3 in DNA: TGTGCCAGCAGTTTAAGTAGGACAGGGGGAACCGGGGAGCTGTTTTTT.

The rearrangement joins TRBV7-9 to TRBJ1-2; D gene ambiguous. Trimming stripped 5 bases from V and 4 bases from J, with 8 bases between. Germline-derived CDR1 and CDR2 are SEHNR and FQNEAQ (reference sequence). This CDR3 has 12 residues. The CDR3 nucleotides read TGTGCCAGCAGCGAGCGGGGCTATGGCTACACCTTC. The encoded protein is CASSERGYGYTF.

In DNA, the CDR3 is TGTGCCAGCAGTCCCGGGACACGGTATGAAAAACTGTTTTTT. This gives the protein CASSPGTRYEKLFF. This chain connects TRBV28 to TRBJ1-4; weak D call: TRBD1 (6 bases). The V gene's germline CDR1 is MDHEN and CDR2 SYDVKM. The CDR3 is 14 amino acids. The V gene lost 5 bases and the J gene lost 6 bases, with 13 bases spanning the gap.

The gene calls are TRBV6-4 and TRBJ2-1; TRBD2 agrees at 10 bases. V dropped 2 bases and J dropped 4; count of bases not matched to a gene: 5. The CDR3 contains 16 residues. In germline, CDR1 is MRHNA, CDR2 SNTAGT. CDR3 sequence reads: CASSDVGTSAYNEQFF. The CDR3 DNA reads as TGTGCCAGCAGTGACGTGGGGACTAGCGCGTACAATGAGCAGTTCTTC.

This clone was seen ten or more times. The V gene is TRBV14, the J gene TRBJ1-6; TRBD1 agrees at 8 bases. CDR1 and CDR2 from the germline V gene are SGHDN and FVKESK. The CDR3 is made up of 15 amino acids. V was clipped by 1 base and J by 6 bases; unmatched bases: 2. The CDR3 is CASSQAGTGNSPLHF. The CDR3 DNA reads as TGTGCCAGCAGCCAAGCTGGGACAGGTAATTCACCCCTCCACTTT.

The chain joins TRBV28 to TRBJ1-6, with 9 positions matching TRBD1. Germline V gene lookup returns CDR1 MDHEN and CDR2 SYDVKM. J gave up 7 bases and V 4 bases, and 8 bases lay outside the gene matches. The CDR3 length is 16 residues. CDR3: CASSSPGQGFNSPLHF. Written as DNA, the CDR3 is TGTGCCAGCAGTTCGCCGGGACAGGGCTTCAATTCACCCCTCCACTTT.